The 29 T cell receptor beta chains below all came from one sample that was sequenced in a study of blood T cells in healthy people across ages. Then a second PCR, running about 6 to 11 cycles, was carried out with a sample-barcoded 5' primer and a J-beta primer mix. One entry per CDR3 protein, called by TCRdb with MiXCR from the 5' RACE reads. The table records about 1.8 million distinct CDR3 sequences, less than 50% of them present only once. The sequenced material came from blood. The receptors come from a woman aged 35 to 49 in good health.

The CDR3 loop is CATSDLGGQGSYNEQFF. CDR3 nucleotide sequence: TGTGCCACCAGTGATTTAGGTGGACAGGGCTCCTACAATGAGCAGTTCTTC. The J gene is TRBJ2-1, the V gene TRBV24-1; 8 bases are shared with TRBD1. The CDR3 is 17 amino acids. With 1 base clipped from V and 0 bases from J, the junction kept 4 bases outside the gene matches. Germline V gene sequence: CDR1 KGHDR, CDR2 SFDVKD.

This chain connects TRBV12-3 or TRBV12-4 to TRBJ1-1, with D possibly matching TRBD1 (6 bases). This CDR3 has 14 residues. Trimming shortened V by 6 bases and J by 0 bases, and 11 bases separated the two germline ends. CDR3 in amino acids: CASRRDKMNTEAFF. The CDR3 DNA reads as TGTGCCAGCAGGAGGGACAAAATGAACACTGAAGCTTTCTTT.

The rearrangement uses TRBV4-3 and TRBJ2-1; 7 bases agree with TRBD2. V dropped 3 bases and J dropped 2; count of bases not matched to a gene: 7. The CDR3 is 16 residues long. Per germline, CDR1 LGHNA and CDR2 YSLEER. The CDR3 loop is CASSQSGAVPYNEQFF. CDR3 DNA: TGCGCCAGCAGCCAGAGCGGGGCCGTTCCCTACAATGAGCAGTTCTTC.

The DNA for the CDR3 is TGCAGTGCTAGAGATCCCAAAAGGACAGTCTATAATTCACCCCTCCACTTT. Translated: CSARDPKRTVYNSPLHF. The V and J genes are TRBV20-1 and TRBJ1-6, with a weak D call TRBD1 (6 bases). Germline V gene sequence: CDR1 DFQATT, CDR2 SNEGSKA (reference sequence). The length of the CDR3 is 17 residues. The V end was cut by 0 bases, the J end by 3 bases, with 15 bases between.

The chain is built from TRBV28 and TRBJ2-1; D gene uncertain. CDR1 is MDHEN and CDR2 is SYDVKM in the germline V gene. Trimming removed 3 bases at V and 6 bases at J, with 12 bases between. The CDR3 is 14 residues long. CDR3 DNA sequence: TGTGCCAGCAGTTTGGTATCTGGTACCAATGAGCAGTTCTTC. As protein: CASSLVSGTNEQFF.

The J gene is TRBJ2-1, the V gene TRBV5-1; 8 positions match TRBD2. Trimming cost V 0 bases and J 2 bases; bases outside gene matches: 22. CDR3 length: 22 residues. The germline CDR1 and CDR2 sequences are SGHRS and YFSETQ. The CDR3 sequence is CASSLAAPMTRYAGGPYNEQFF. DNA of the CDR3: TGCGCCAGCAGCTTGGCCGCACCTATGACTAGATATGCGGGGGGCCCCTACAATGAGCAGTTCTTC.

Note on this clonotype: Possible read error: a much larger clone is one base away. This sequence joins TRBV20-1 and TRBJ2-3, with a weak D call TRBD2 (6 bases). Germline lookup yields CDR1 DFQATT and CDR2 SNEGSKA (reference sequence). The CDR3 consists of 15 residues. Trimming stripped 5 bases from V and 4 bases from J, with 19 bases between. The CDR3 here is CSAPPFGASADTQYF. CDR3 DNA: TGCAGTGCTCCCCCCTTCGGTGCTAGCGCAGATACGCAGTATTTT.

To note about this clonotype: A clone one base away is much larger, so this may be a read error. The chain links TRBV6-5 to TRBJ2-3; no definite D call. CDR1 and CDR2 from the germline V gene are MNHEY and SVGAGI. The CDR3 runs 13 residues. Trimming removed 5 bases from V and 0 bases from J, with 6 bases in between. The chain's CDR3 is CASSDASTDTQYF. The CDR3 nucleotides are TGTGCCAGCAGTGATGCTAGCACAGATACGCAGTATTTT.

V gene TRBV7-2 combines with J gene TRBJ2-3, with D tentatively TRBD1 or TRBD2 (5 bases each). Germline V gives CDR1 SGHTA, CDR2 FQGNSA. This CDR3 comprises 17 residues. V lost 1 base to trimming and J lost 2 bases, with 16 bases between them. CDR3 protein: CASSLGFRGGYTDTQYF. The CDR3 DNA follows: TGTGCCAGCAGCTTAGGGTTCCGGGGCGGGTACACAGATACGCAGTATTTT.

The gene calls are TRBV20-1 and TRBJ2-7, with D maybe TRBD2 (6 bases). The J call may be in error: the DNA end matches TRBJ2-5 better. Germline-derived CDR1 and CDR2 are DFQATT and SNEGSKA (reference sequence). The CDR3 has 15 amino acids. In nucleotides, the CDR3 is TGCAGTGCTAGAGATATCATGGCGGGGACGGAGACCCAGTACTTC. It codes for CSARDIMAGTETQYF.

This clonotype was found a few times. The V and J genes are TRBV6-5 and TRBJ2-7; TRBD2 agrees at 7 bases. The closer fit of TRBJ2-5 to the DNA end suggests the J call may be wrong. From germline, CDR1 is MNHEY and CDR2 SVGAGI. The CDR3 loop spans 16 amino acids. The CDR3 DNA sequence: TGTGCCAGCAGTTCGCCAGCGGGGTTTCAAGGACGGACCCAGTACTTC. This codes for CASSSPAGFQGRTQYF.

The CDR3 nucleotides read TGTGCCAGCAGCCGCGGAAGTCACGAGCAGTACTTC. Translating it yields CASSRGSHEQYF. The chain has TRBV14 and TRBJ2-5; no definite D call. The J call is doubtful: the DNA matches TRBJ2-7 better. This CDR3 comprises 12 residues. From germline, CDR1 is SGHDN and CDR2 FVKESK.

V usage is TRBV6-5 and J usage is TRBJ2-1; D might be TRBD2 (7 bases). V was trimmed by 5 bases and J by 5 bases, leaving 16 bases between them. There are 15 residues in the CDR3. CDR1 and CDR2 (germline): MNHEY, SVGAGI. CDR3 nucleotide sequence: TGTGCCAGCAGTGGGCGGGGGCCCCCCGACAATGAGCAGTTCTTC. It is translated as CASSGRGPPDNEQFF.

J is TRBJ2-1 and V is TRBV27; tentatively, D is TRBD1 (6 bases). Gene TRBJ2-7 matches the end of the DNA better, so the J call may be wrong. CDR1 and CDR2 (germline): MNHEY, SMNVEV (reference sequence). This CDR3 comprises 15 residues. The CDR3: CASSLSQGLWNEQYF. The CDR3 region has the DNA TGTGCCAGCAGTTTATCTCAGGGGCTGTGGAATGAGCAGTACTTC.

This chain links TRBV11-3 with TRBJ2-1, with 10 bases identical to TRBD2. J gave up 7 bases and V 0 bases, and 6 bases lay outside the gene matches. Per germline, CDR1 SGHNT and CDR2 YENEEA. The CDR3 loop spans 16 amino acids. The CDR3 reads CASSLEGQRGGNEQFF. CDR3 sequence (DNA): TGTGCCAGCAGCTTAGAGGGCCAGCGGGGGGGGAATGAGCAGTTCTTC.

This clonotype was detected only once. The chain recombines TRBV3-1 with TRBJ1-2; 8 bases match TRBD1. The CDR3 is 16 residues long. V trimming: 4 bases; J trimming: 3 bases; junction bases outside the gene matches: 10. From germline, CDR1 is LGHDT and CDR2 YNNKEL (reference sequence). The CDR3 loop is CASSPGRTGRDYGYTF. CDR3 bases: TGTGCCAGCAGCCCGGGACGGACAGGGCGGGACTATGGCTACACCTTC.

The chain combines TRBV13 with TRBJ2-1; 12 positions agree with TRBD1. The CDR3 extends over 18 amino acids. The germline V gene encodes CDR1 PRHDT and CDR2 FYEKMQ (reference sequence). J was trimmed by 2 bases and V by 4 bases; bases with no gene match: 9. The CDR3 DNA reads TGTGCCAGCAGCTCCGGGACAGGGGGCCCCGGGGCCTACAATGAGCAGTTCTTC. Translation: CASSSGTGGPGAYNEQFF.

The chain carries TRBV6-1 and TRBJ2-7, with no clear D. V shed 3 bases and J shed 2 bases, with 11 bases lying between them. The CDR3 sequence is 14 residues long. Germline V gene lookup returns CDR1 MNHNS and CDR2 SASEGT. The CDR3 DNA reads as TGTGCCAGCAGTGACGCTGTCAGTCCCTACGAGCAGTACTTC. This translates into CASSDAVSPYEQYF.

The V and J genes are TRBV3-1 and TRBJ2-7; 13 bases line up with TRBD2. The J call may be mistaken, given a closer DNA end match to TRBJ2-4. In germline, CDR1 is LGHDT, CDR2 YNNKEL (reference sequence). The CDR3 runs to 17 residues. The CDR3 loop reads CASSPLTSGGAKNIQYF. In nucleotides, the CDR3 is TGTGCCAGCAGCCCCTTGACTAGCGGGGGGGCCAAAAACATTCAGTACTTC.

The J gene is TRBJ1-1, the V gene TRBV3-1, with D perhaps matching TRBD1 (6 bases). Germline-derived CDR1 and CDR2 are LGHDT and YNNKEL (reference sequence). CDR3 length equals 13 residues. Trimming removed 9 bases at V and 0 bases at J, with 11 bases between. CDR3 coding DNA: TGTGCCAGTTGGAGGGGGTTGAACACTGAAGCTTTCTTT. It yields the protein CASWRGLNTEAFF. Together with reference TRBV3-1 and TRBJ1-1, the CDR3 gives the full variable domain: DTAVSQTPKYLVTQMGNDKSIKCEQNLGHDTMYWYKQDSKKFLKIMFSYNNKELIINETVPNRFSPKSPDKAHLNLHINSLELGDSAVYFCASWRGLNTEAFFGQGTRLTVV.

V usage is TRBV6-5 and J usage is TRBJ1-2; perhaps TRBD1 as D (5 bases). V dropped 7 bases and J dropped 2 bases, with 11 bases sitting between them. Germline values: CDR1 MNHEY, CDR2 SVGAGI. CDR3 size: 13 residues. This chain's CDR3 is CASTAGVNYGYTF. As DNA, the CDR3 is TGTGCCAGCACGGCGGGGGTCAACTATGGCTACACCTTC.

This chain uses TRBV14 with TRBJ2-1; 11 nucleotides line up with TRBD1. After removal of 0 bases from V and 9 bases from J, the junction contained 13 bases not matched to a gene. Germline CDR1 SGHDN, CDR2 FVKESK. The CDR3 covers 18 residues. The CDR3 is CASSQDFGGGDRGGEQFF. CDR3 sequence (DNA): TGTGCCAGCAGCCAAGACTTCGGAGGTGGGGACAGGGGGGGTGAGCAGTTCTTC.

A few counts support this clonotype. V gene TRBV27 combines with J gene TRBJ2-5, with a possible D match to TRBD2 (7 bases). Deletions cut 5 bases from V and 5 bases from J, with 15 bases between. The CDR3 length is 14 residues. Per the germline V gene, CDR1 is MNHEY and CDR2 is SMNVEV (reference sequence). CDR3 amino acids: CASSPGGVGETQYF. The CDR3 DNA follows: TGTGCCAGCAGTCCGGGGGGCGTAGGGGAGACCCAGTACTTC.

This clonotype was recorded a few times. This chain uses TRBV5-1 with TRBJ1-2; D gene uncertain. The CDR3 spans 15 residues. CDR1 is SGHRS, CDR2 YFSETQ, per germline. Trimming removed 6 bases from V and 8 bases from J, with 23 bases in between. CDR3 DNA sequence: TGCGCCAGCACCACACTGGGAGGGTCCTATGGAGGCTACACCTTC. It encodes CASTTLGGSYGGYTF.

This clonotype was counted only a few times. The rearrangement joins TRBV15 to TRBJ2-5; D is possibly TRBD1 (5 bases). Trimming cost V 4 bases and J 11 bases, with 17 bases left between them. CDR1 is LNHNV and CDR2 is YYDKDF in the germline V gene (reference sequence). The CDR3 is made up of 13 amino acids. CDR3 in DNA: TGTGCCACCAGCACAGGACACTTCCCCCTACAGTACTTC. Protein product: CATSTGHFPLQYF. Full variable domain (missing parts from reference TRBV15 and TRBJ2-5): DAMVIQNPRYQVTQFGKPVTLSCSQTLNHNVMYWYQQKSSQAPKLLFHYYDKDFNNEADTPDNFQSRRPNTSFCFLDIRSPGLGDTAMYLCATSTGHFPLQYFGPGTRLLVL.

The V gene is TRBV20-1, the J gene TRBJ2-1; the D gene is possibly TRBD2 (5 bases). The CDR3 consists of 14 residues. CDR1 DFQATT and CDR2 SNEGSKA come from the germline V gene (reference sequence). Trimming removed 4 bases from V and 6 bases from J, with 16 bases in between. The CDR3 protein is CSANTKTRGNEQFF. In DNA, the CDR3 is TGCAGTGCTAACACTAAGACTCGGGGCAATGAGCAGTTCTTC.

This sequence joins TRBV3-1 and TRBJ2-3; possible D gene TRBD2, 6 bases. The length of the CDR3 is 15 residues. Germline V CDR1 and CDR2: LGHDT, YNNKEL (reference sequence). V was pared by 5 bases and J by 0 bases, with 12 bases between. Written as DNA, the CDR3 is TGTGCCAGCAGCGAGACCGGGACTAGCACAGATACGCAGTATTTT. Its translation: CASSETGTSTDTQYF.

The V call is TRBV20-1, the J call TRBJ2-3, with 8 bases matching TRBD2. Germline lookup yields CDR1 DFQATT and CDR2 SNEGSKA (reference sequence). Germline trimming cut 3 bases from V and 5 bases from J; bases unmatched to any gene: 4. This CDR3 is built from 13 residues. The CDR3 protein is CSASRAGVDTQYF. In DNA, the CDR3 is TGCAGTGCTAGCAGAGCGGGGGTAGATACGCAGTATTTT.

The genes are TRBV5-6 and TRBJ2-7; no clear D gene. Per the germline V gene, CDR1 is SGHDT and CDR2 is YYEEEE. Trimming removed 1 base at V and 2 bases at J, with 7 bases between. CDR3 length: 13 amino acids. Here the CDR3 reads CASSLNGAYEQYF. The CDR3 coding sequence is TGTGCCAGCAGCTTGAACGGTGCCTACGAGCAGTACTTC.